Presented here are 19 T cell receptor beta chains from one specimen sequenced in a study of cytomegalovirus exposure and HLA in healthy donors. The PCR used 60 Vbeta and 13 Jbeta primers. The repertoire was sequenced with immunoSEQ multiplex PCR; TCRdb's copy has only in-frame clones and lacks some. Of roughly 200,000 clones listed, roughly 73% were seen once; the top ten hold roughly 1.9%. Sequenced sample: PBMCs. These TCRs come from a young woman in good health and CMV-seronegative.

Written as DNA, the CDR3 is TGCGCCAGCAGCCGAAGATCGCGGACAGGGAGCACCTACGAGCAGTACTTC. Its protein is CASSRRSRTGSTYEQYF. The V call is TRBV4-3, the J call TRBJ2-7; 8 positions match TRBD1. Per the germline V gene, CDR1 is LGHNA and CDR2 is YSLEER. The length of the CDR3 is 17 residues. With 4 bases clipped from V and 2 bases from J, the junction kept 13 bases outside the gene matches.

The genes are TRBV2 and TRBJ1-2; 7 bases match TRBD1. The CDR3 is made up of 14 amino acids. Germline V gene lookup returns CDR1 SNHLY and CDR2 FYNNEI. After removal of 7 bases from V and 3 bases from J, the junction contained 8 bases not matched to a gene. The CDR3 nucleotides are TGTGCCAGCATTCGGCAGGGGGTCTACTATGGCTACACCTTC. This gives the protein CASIRQGVYYGYTF.

The chain combines TRBV19 with TRBJ2-1; a weak D match, TRBD2 (5 bases). V was clipped by 8 bases and J by 1 base, with 12 bases between them. There are 14 residues in the CDR3. Germline loops: CDR1 LNHDA, CDR2 SQIVND (reference sequence). CDR3 bases: TGTGCCAGTCGAACCGGGATTTCCTACAATGAGCAGTTCTTC. Translated: CASRTGISYNEQFF.

This clone was seen a few times. This chain connects TRBV29-1 to TRBJ1-2, with 7 bases that match TRBD1. From germline, CDR1 is SQVTM and CDR2 ANQGSEA. V dropped 7 bases and J dropped 3; count of bases not matched to a gene: 11. This CDR3 comprises 14 residues. The CDR3 DNA is TGCAGCGCCCGGCCAGGGGGAAGGGACTATGGCTACACCTTC. Its protein is CSARPGGRDYGYTF.

The rearrangement uses TRBV4-1 and TRBJ1-2, with TRBD1 matching 7 bases. Germline V gene lookup returns CDR1 MGHRA and CDR2 YSYEKL. J was trimmed by 3 bases and V by 3 bases; bases with no gene match: 10. The CDR3 totals 16 residues. CDR3 sequence reads: CASSHVKADRDYGYTF. In DNA, the CDR3 is TGCGCCAGCAGCCATGTAAAGGCCGACAGGGACTATGGCTACACCTTC.

This clone has just one count. The rearrangement links TRBV5-1 to TRBJ2-3; tentatively, D is TRBD2 (6 bases). CDR3 size: 15 residues. Germline lookup yields CDR1 SGHRS and CDR2 YFSETQ. V was pared by 0 bases and J by 0 bases, with 8 bases between. The CDR3 bases are TGCGCCAGCAGCTTGGTAGCGGCTAGCACAGATACGCAGTATTTT. Its translation is CASSLVAASTDTQYF. Based on the CDR3 plus reference TRBV5-1 and TRBJ2-3, the full variable domain is KAGVTQTPRYLIKTRGQQVTLSCSPISGHRSVSWYQQTPGQGLQFLFEYFSETQRNKGNFPGRFSGRQFSNSRSEMNVSTLELGDSALYLCASSLVAASTDTQYFGPGTRLTVL.

The chain links TRBV5-4 to TRBJ2-7; the D gene is possibly TRBD1 (6 bases). The CDR3 has 14 residues. V was pared by 4 bases and J by 4 bases, with 15 bases between. The germline gives CDR1 SGHNT, CDR2 YYREEE (reference sequence). CDR3 amino acids: CASSPGHGPYEQYF. The DNA for the CDR3 is TGTGCCAGCAGCCCGGGACATGGTCCATACGAGCAGTACTTC.

This chain uses TRBV7-9 with TRBJ2-2; D may be TRBD2 (5 bases). This CDR3 contains 18 residues. V was pared by 5 bases and J by 0 bases, with 19 bases between. Germline assignment: CDR1 SEHNR and CDR2 FQNEAQ (reference sequence). The CDR3 protein is CASSLRGGGSSNTGELFF. DNA for the CDR3: TGTGCCAGCAGCCTCCGTGGCGGAGGCTCCTCGAACACCGGGGAGCTGTTTTTT.

V usage is TRBV7-6 and J usage is TRBJ1-5, with 7 nucleotides matching TRBD1. CDR3 size: 16 residues. V lost 1 base to trimming and J lost 0 bases; unmatched junction nucleotides: 3. The germline V gene encodes CDR1 SGHVS and CDR2 FNYEAQ. The CDR3 coding sequence is TGTGCCAGCAGCTTAGGGGACAGTTATAGCAATCAGCCCCAGCATTTT. Amino acid sequence: CASSLGDSYSNQPQHF.

The genes are TRBV18 and TRBJ1-2; no reliable D call. This CDR3 spans 13 amino acids. Trimming shortened V by 0 bases and J by 5 bases, and 7 bases separated the two germline ends. The germline CDR1 and CDR2 sequences are KGHSH and LQKENI. CDR3 DNA: TGTGCCAGCTCACCACCGAGCCGGTATGGCTACACCTTC. Amino acids: CASSPPSRYGYTF. Together with reference TRBV18 and TRBJ1-2, the CDR3 gives the full variable domain: NAGVMQNPRHLVRRRGQEARLRCSPMKGHSHVYWYRQLPEEGLKFMVYLQKENIIDESGMPKERFSAEFPKEGPSILRIQQVVRGDSAAYFCASSPPSRYGYTFGSGTRLTVV.

About this clone: The CDR3 ends on some other residue instead of the conserved phenylalanine or tryptophan, so this is likely a read error. Because the CDR3's place on the DNA is in doubt, the DNA is left out and the CDR3 is given as listed by TCRdb. The chain links TRBV4-1 to TRBJ1-1. Germline assignment: CDR1 MGHRA and CDR2 YSYEKL. The CDR3 spans 10 residues, counting both ends. The CDR3 sequence is CASSPGVDTA.

CDR3 coding DNA: TGTGCCAGCAGCTTCGGTCCCAGCGGGGGCGCTTCGGATAAGACCCAGTACTTC. Protein: CASSFGPSGGASDKTQYF. The J gene is TRBJ2-5, the V gene TRBV5-4; TRBD2 agrees at 8 bases. Trimming cost V 2 bases and J 6 bases; bases outside gene matches: 18. The germline V gene has CDR1 SGHNT and CDR2 YYREEE (reference sequence). The CDR3 runs 18 residues.

This sequence joins TRBV6-1 and TRBJ1-1; D is possibly TRBD1 (5 bases). Germline V CDR1 and CDR2: MNHNS, SASEGT. The V end lost 2 bases, the J end lost 7 bases, and 11 bases lay between the germline ends. This CDR3 has 13 amino acids. CDR3 DNA sequence: TGTGCCAGCAGTGAACCCCACGGGGGTGAAGCTTTCTTT. Translated, it gives CASSEPHGGEAFF.

This chain uses TRBV5-1 with TRBJ2-3; tentative D call: TRBD1 (6 bases). Germline assignment: CDR1 SGHRS and CDR2 YFSETQ. V was clipped by 4 bases and J by 4 bases, with 13 bases between them. The CDR3 spans 14 residues. The CDR3 DNA reads TGCGCCAGCAGCAAACAGGGTTCATCAGATACGCAGTATTTT. It yields the protein CASSKQGSSDTQYF.

This clone was observed a single time. The genes are TRBV7-3 and TRBJ2-6, with TRBD1 identical over 7 bases. CDR3 size: 19 residues. Germline V gene data show CDR1 as SGHTA and CDR2 as FQGTGA. The trim removed 5 bases at V and 1 base at J, leaving 14 bases unmatched. The CDR3 spells CASSPRGPMLRSGANVLTF. The DNA for the CDR3 is TGTGCCAGCAGCCCAAGGGGGCCCATGCTTCGATCTGGGGCCAACGTCCTGACTTTC.

V gene TRBV5-4 combines with J gene TRBJ2-6; TRBD1 matches at 7 bases. The CDR3 runs 18 residues. The junction had 10 bases not matched to a gene; V was cut back by 2 bases and J by 2 bases. Germline CDR1 reads SGHNT; CDR2 reads YYREEE (reference sequence). The CDR3 here is CASSFPGTDLTGANVLTF. In DNA, the CDR3 is TGTGCCAGCAGCTTCCCCGGGACAGACCTTACTGGGGCCAACGTCCTGACTTTC.

The genes are TRBV4-1 and TRBJ2-3; TRBD2 agrees at 7 bases. Trimming removed 1 base from V and 2 bases from J; junction bases left unmatched: 12. The germline V gene encodes CDR1 MGHRA and CDR2 YSYEKL. The CDR3 is made up of 18 amino acids. This CDR3 is CASSQVLRIAGFTDTQYF. Written as DNA, the CDR3 is TGCGCCAGCAGCCAAGTCCTCCGGATAGCGGGTTTCACAGATACGCAGTATTTT.

The chain is built from TRBV4-3 and TRBJ2-7, with D tentatively TRBD1 (6 bases). CDR1 is LGHNA and CDR2 is YSLEER in the germline V gene. V lost 1 base and J lost 3, with 10 bases in between. The CDR3 has 14 amino acids. CDR3 loop: CASSQGQGSYEQYF. CDR3 nucleotides: TGCGCCAGCAGCCAAGGGCAGGGGAGCTACGAGCAGTACTTC.

V is TRBV6-5 and J is TRBJ2-5; the match to TRBD1 covers 7 bases. After removal of 1 base from V and 2 bases from J, the junction contained 7 bases not matched to a gene. CDR1 and CDR2 (germline): MNHEY, SVGAGI. The CDR3 runs to 16 residues. The CDR3 nucleotides read TGTGCCAGCAGTTACTTTAGGGGGCCCGAGCAAGAGACCCAGTACTTC. Protein: CASSYFRGPEQETQYF.